This T cell receptor beta chain was identified in a study of blood T cells in healthy people across ages. Study-wide context: About one barcoded beta molecule per two T cells was the capture yield of template switching.

Germline CDR1 SQVTM, CDR2 ANQGSEA. The CDR3 sequence is 16 residues long. Points on this clonotype: The antigen is not known.

General study findings and limits: PBMCs that were unsorted prevented a conclusive naive versus antigen-experienced comparison.

A J-beta primer mix and a sample-barcoded 5' primer were used in a second PCR of roughly 6 to 11 cycles. A single record per CDR3 protein comes from TCRdb applying MiXCR to the 5' RACE reads. The table records roughly 800,000 distinct CDR3 sequences, 58% of them present only once. PBMCs numbering at least 6 million were isolated per sample. The sequence derives from a man aged 25 to 40 in good health. The genes are TRBV29-1 and TRBJ2-1; 15 nucleotides match TRBD2. The J call may be mistaken, given a closer DNA end match to TRBJ2-7. Sequencing was done on a sample of blood. The CDR3 here is CSVGTSGRSMYNEQYF. The CDR3 nucleotides are TGCAGCGTGGGGACTAGCGGGAGGTCGATGTACAATGAGCAGTACTTC.